Presented here are 31 T cell receptor beta chains from one specimen sequenced in a study of control samples from healthy donors and cancer patients. TCRdb's copy holds only in-frame clones and misses some; the assay was immunoSEQ multiplex PCR. The repertoire includes tens of thousands of clones, roughly 90% of them detected once, and about 1.8% sits in the top ten. Input material: PBMCs. These receptors came from a man between 40 and 49 years old with colorectal cancer.

V gene TRBV4-2 combines with J gene TRBJ1-2; D is unresolved. Trimming cost V 4 bases and J 8 bases, with 11 bases left between them. Germline CDR1 is LGHNA and CDR2 is YNFKEQ. The CDR3 is 12 amino acids. CDR3 sequence: CASSPLLGGYTF. The CDR3 DNA follows: TGTGCCAGCAGCCCGCTTCTGGGGGGCTACACCTTC.

The rearrangement uses TRBV7-3 and TRBJ1-2; no clear D gene. CDR1 and CDR2 (germline): SGHTA, FQGTGA. With 5 bases removed from V and 6 bases from J, the gap between germline ends came to 10 bases. The CDR3 spans 12 residues. CDR3 bases: TGTGCCAGCAGCCCGGGCCGTCATGGCTACACCTTC. Its translation is CASSPGRHGYTF.

This chain links TRBV5-1 with TRBJ1-2; D uncertain. This CDR3 is built from 13 residues. V lost 2 bases, J lost 5 bases, and 10 bases lay in between. Germline values: CDR1 SGHRS, CDR2 YFSETQ. The CDR3 DNA follows: TGCGCCAGCAGCTTCGACGGGCAATATGGCTACACCTTC. It codes for CASSFDGQYGYTF.

The V gene is TRBV7-9, the J gene TRBJ1-1; possibly TRBD1 for D (5 bases). Germline V lookup: CDR1 SEHNR, CDR2 FQNEAQ (reference sequence). V lost 8 bases to trimming and J lost 3 bases, with 7 bases between them. The CDR3 contains 11 residues. CDR3 in amino acids: CASGRDTEAFF. The CDR3 bases are TGTGCCAGCGGCAGGGACACTGAAGCTTTCTTT.

CDR3 nucleotide sequence: TGTGCCAGTAGTATCGACCTCAGGGGGGGGACTGAAGCTTTCTTT. The encoded protein is CASSIDLRGGTEAFF. The genes are TRBV19 and TRBJ1-1; 7 positions match TRBD1. The CDR3 contains 15 residues. V was pared by 3 bases and J by 5 bases, with 9 bases of the junction left unmatched. The germline CDR1 and CDR2 sequences are LNHDA and SQIVND (reference sequence).

This rearrangement joins TRBV10-2 to TRBJ2-1; tentative D call: TRBD2 (7 bases). Deletions cut 10 bases from V and 4 bases from J, with 14 bases between. Germline lookup yields CDR1 WSHSY and CDR2 SAAADI. The CDR3 extends over 13 amino acids. CDR3 region: CATRGAGYNEQFF. The DNA of the CDR3 is TGCGCCACCCGGGGGGCCGGGTACAATGAGCAGTTCTTC.

This clone appeared once. The rearrangement uses TRBV6-2 or TRBV6-3 and TRBJ2-7; the match to TRBD1 covers 7 bases. Per the germline V gene, CDR1 is MNHEY and CDR2 is SVGEGT. The V and J ends lost 6 bases and 7 bases, in that order; junction bases with no gene match: 3. The CDR3 runs to 11 residues. The CDR3 DNA sequence: TGTGCCAGCAGCCTACAGGGGGAGCAGTACTTC. It translates to CASSLQGEQYF.

The chain carries TRBV18 and TRBJ1-2; no clear D gene. Trimming shortened V by 3 bases and J by 3 bases, and 8 bases separated the two germline ends. Germline-derived CDR1 and CDR2 are KGHSH and LQKENI. The CDR3 contains 13 residues. The CDR3 DNA reads as TGTGCCAGCTCACCGGACGCTGACTATGGCTACACCTTC. Its translation is CASSPDADYGYTF.

The chain combines TRBV6-5 with TRBJ1-3; D is unclear. Germline V gene lookup returns CDR1 MNHEY and CDR2 SVGAGI. V lost 5 bases, J lost 4 bases, and 6 bases lay in between. This CDR3 is 12 amino acids long. In DNA form, the CDR3 reads TGTGCCAGCAGTAGCCAGGGAAACACCATATATTTT. Protein product: CASSSQGNTIYF.

This chain uses TRBV7-8 with TRBJ1-4, with no clear D. The ends were cut back, 7 bases at V and 4 bases at J, with 13 bases in the middle. Per germline, CDR1 SGHVS and CDR2 FQNEAQ. CDR3 length equals 14 residues. CDR3 sequence reads: CASTPLVGNEKLFF. CDR3 nucleotides: TGTGCCAGCACCCCTCTTGTGGGTAATGAAAAACTGTTTTTT.

The chain combines TRBV5-4 with TRBJ1-4; 9 nucleotides align to TRBD1. This CDR3 has 15 residues. CDR1 is SGHNT, CDR2 YYREEE, per germline (reference sequence). The ends lost 3 bases at V and 8 bases at J; junction bases unmatched: 8. In DNA form, the CDR3 reads TGTGCCAGCAGCTGGGAGGGACAGGGAAGAGAAAAACTGTTTTTT. It codes for CASSWEGQGREKLFF.

This chain joins TRBV19 and TRBJ1-4, with D possibly TRBD1 on 5 matching bases. CDR1 and CDR2 from the germline V gene are LNHDA and SQIVND (reference sequence). V lost 6 bases to trimming and J lost 8 bases, with 16 bases between them. CDR3 length equals 14 residues. CDR3: CASRSTGLGEKLFF. The CDR3, as DNA: TGTGCCAGTAGGTCAACAGGACTAGGCGAAAAACTGTTTTTT. The entire variable domain, with the rest obtained from reference TRBV19 and TRBJ1-4, is as follows: DGGITQSPKYLFRKEGQNVTLSCEQNLNHDAMYWYRQDPGQGLRLIYYSQIVNDFQKGDIAEGYSVSREKKESFPLTVTSAQKNPTAFYLCASRSTGLGEKLFFGSGTQLSVL.

The V call is TRBV7-3, the J call TRBJ1-1; D not resolved. The CDR3 has 13 residues. Germline V CDR1 and CDR2: SGHTA, FQGTGA. Trimming pared 6 bases from V and 1 base from J, leaving 9 bases between. CDR3 sequence (DNA): TGTGCCAGCAGGGCACAACCGAACACTGAAGCTTTCTTT. Amino acids: CASRAQPNTEAFF.

V usage is TRBV18 and J usage is TRBJ2-7; D is undetermined. The ends were cut back, 6 bases at V and 2 bases at J, with 17 bases in the middle. Germline CDR1 KGHSH, CDR2 LQKENI. CDR3 length: 15 amino acids. CDR3 residues: CASSGTLTSPYEQYF. The CDR3 DNA reads as TGTGCCAGCTCCGGAACATTGACTTCTCCCTACGAGCAGTACTTC.

The chain combines TRBV18 with TRBJ1-1; perhaps TRBD1 as D (6 bases). The V gene's germline CDR1 is KGHSH and CDR2 LQKENI. V lost 6 bases and J lost 0, with 11 bases in between. The CDR3 totals 14 residues. The CDR3 loop reads CASSVQGLNTEAFF. In DNA form, the CDR3 reads TGTGCCAGCTCGGTCCAGGGGTTGAACACTGAAGCTTTCTTT.

This sequence joins TRBV6-1 and TRBJ1-1, with D unresolved. Trimming shortened V by 3 bases and J by 0 bases, and 8 bases separated the two germline ends. The CDR3 is made up of 14 amino acids. CDR1 and CDR2 (germline): MNHNS, SASEGT. CDR3 nucleotide sequence: TGTGCCAGCAGTGAGGCAGCAATGAACACTGAAGCTTTCTTT. Translated, it gives CASSEAAMNTEAFF.

This clone was detected a few times. The gene calls are TRBV6-6 and TRBJ1-4; tentative D call: TRBD1 (5 bases). V lost 5 bases and J lost 3, with 19 bases in between. Germline CDR1 MNHNY, CDR2 SVGAGI (reference sequence). The CDR3 length is 17 residues. The CDR3 reads CASSPTAQQAPNEKLFF. CDR3 DNA: TGTGCCAGCAGTCCAACCGCCCAACAGGCCCCTAATGAAAAACTGTTTTTT.

The chain has TRBV3-1 (or the pseudogene TRBV3-2) and TRBJ1-5; tentative D call: TRBD1 (5 bases). Between the trimmed V and J ends, which lost 4 bases and 4 bases, there was a span of 11 bases. Germline V CDR1 and CDR2: LGHDT, YNNKEL (reference sequence). This CDR3 contains 14 residues. The CDR3 loop is CASSPLGTNQPQHF. Written as DNA, the CDR3 is TGTGCCAGCAGCCCTTTGGGGACTAATCAGCCCCAGCATTTT.

The chain carries TRBV7-8 and TRBJ1-2; weak D call: TRBD1 (6 bases). The CDR3 consists of 17 residues. The V and J ends lost 1 base and 3 bases respectively, with 18 bases between them. From germline, CDR1 is SGHVS and CDR2 FQNEAQ. The CDR3 is CASSLEGGSYMDYGYTF. The CDR3 DNA is TGTGCCAGCAGCTTAGAGGGGGGTAGCTACATGGACTATGGCTACACCTTC.

The chain couples TRBV7-2 to TRBJ2-1, with unresolved D. Per the germline V gene, CDR1 is SGHTA and CDR2 is FQGNSA. The CDR3 consists of 15 residues. Trimming took off 1 base at V and 0 bases at J, with 7 bases between the two ends. The CDR3 loop is CASSLDWVSYNEQFF. In DNA form, the CDR3 reads TGTGCCAGCAGCTTAGATTGGGTCTCCTACAATGAGCAGTTCTTC.

The rearrangement uses TRBV29-1 and TRBJ2-7; D gene unclear. The CDR3 length is 13 residues. CDR1 and CDR2 from the germline V gene are SQVTM and ANQGSEA. Trimming cost V 6 bases and J 3 bases, with 15 bases left between them. The chain's CDR3 is CSVGWAVNYEQYF. The CDR3 nucleotides read TGCAGCGTCGGTTGGGCGGTCAACTACGAGCAGTACTTC.

The V and J genes are TRBV5-1 and TRBJ2-1; 10 bases fit TRBD1. Germline V gene lookup returns CDR1 SGHRS and CDR2 YFSETQ. Trimming removed 4 bases from V and 5 bases from J; junction bases left unmatched: 3. The CDR3 has 14 residues. The CDR3 region is CASSPGQGNNEQFF. CDR3 DNA sequence: TGCGCCAGCAGCCCGGGACAGGGGAACAATGAGCAGTTCTTC.

This chain joins TRBV10-2 and TRBJ2-7; tentatively, D is TRBD2 (6 bases). Germline loops: CDR1 WSHSY, CDR2 SAAADI. The V end lost 6 bases, the J end lost 6 bases, and 21 bases lay between the germline ends. The CDR3 loop spans 15 amino acids. The DNA for the CDR3 is TGCGCCAGCAGAGGGGCGGGGCAGGGCCATGGCGAGCAGTACTTC. Its translation: CASRGAGQGHGEQYF.

The rearrangement uses TRBV5-4 and TRBJ2-1; 9 bases are a match to TRBD1. Germline assignment: CDR1 SGHNT and CDR2 YYREEE (reference sequence). V lost 4 bases and J lost 6; bases outside the gene matches: 11. The CDR3 loop spans 16 amino acids. In DNA form, the CDR3 reads TGTGCCAGCAGCGGGACCGGGACAGGGTCTTTCAATGAGCAGTTCTTC. Its protein product is CASSGTGTGSFNEQFF. The whole variable domain, filled in from reference TRBV5-4 and TRBJ2-1, reads ETGVTQSPTHLIKTRGQQVTLRCSSQSGHNTVSWYQQALGQGPQFIFQYYREEENGRGNFPPRFSGLQFPNYSSELNVNALELDDSALYLCASSGTGTGSFNEQFFGPGTRLTVL.

V gene TRBV7-9 combines with J gene TRBJ2-7; D is ambiguous. Between the trimmed V and J ends, which lost 4 bases and 3 bases, there was a span of 4 bases. Germline assignment: CDR1 SEHNR and CDR2 FQNEAQ (reference sequence). The CDR3 covers 11 residues. CDR3 DNA sequence: TGTGCCAGCAGCTCTTTCTACGAGCAGTACTTC. Translation gives CASSSFYEQYF.

The genes are TRBV12-5 and TRBJ1-5; D call uncertain. Deletions cut 0 bases from V and 5 bases from J, with 5 bases between. CDR3 length equals 13 residues. CDR1 LGHNT and CDR2 FRNRAP come from the germline V gene. The CDR3 protein is CASGLVLDQPQHF. CDR3 bases: TGTGCTAGTGGTTTGGTACTGGATCAGCCCCAGCATTTT.

The chain links TRBV24-1 to TRBJ2-3; D perhaps matches TRBD1 (6 bases). V lost 7 bases and J lost 1, with 14 bases in between. The CDR3 sequence is 15 residues long. Germline lookup yields CDR1 KGHDR and CDR2 SFDVKD. The CDR3 is CATSDRIGGTDTQYF. The CDR3 region has the DNA TGTGCCACCAGCGACAGGATTGGTGGCACAGATACGCAGTATTTT.

The chain recombines TRBV5-1 with TRBJ2-2; D remains unclear. This CDR3 is built from 15 residues. Trimming left V 1 base short and J 0 bases short, with 7 bases between. From germline, CDR1 is SGHRS and CDR2 YFSETQ. Here the CDR3 reads CASSLLLPNTGELFF. CDR3 coding DNA: TGCGCCAGCAGCTTGCTATTACCGAACACCGGGGAGCTGTTTTTT.

The chain is built from TRBV5-6 and TRBJ2-7; 10 nucleotides line up with TRBD2. The CDR3 loop spans 17 amino acids. CDR1 and CDR2 (germline): SGHDT, YYEEEE. Losses at the gene ends were 0 bases for V and 2 bases for J; bases not matched to a gene: 8. The chain's CDR3 is CASSLGTLAGATYEQYF. The CDR3, as DNA: TGTGCCAGCAGCTTGGGAACCCTAGCGGGGGCTACCTACGAGCAGTACTTC.

This chain connects TRBV5-1 to TRBJ2-3; the D gene is possibly TRBD1 (6 bases). From germline, CDR1 is SGHRS and CDR2 YFSETQ. This CDR3 is built from 15 residues. Trimming pared 5 bases from V and 2 bases from J, leaving 15 bases between. The CDR3 is CASRQQGRDTDTQYF. DNA for the CDR3: TGCGCCAGCAGACAACAGGGTAGGGACACAGATACGCAGTATTTT.

The chain employs TRBV18 and TRBJ2-3; either TRBD1 or TRBD2 may supply D (5 bases each). Trimming pared 2 bases from V and 2 bases from J, leaving 11 bases between. This CDR3 spans 15 amino acids. CDR1 and CDR2 from the germline V gene are KGHSH and LQKENI. The CDR3 DNA sequence: TGTGCCAGCTCACCAGCTGGGACCCTCACAGATACGCAGTATTTT. As protein: CASSPAGTLTDTQYF.